This entry lists 25 T cell receptor beta chains sequenced from one sample in a study of cytomegalovirus exposure and HLA in healthy donors. This PCR relied on a set of 60 Vbeta primers and 13 Jbeta primers. Profiled with immunoSEQ multiplex PCR; TCRdb holds only in-frame clones, not every one. This table holds about 180,000 clones, 76% found once. What was sequenced was PBMCs. The receptors stem from a woman younger than 45 in good health and CMV-seropositive.

The chain is built from TRBV9 and TRBJ2-1, with D possibly matching TRBD2 (6 bases). V was clipped by 3 bases and J by 6 bases, with 13 bases between them. The CDR3 consists of 14 residues. Germline V gives CDR1 SGDLS, CDR2 YYNGEE. CDR3 bases: TGTGCCAGCAGCGAGGGAGGAGGGTTCAATGAGCAGTTCTTC. It translates to CASSEGGGFNEQFF.

CDR3 DNA sequence: TGTGCCACCAGCAGAGAATTTATCTACGAGCAGTACTTC. Protein sequence: CATSREFIYEQYF. V usage is TRBV15 and J usage is TRBJ2-7, with no clear D. There are 13 residues in the CDR3. CDR1 LNHNV and CDR2 YYDKDF come from the germline V gene (reference sequence). The V gene lost 0 bases and the J gene lost 3 bases, with 6 bases spanning the gap.

The chain joins TRBV27 to TRBJ2-3; TRBD2 aligns across 9 bases. Per germline, CDR1 MNHEY and CDR2 SMNVEV (reference sequence). J was trimmed by 6 bases and V by 3 bases; bases with no gene match: 7. The length of the CDR3 is 15 residues. CDR3 region: CASSFSRGGLDTQYF. In DNA, the CDR3 is TGTGCCAGCAGTTTTTCGCGGGGGGGCCTTGATACGCAGTATTTT.

This chain uses TRBV6-6 with TRBJ1-2; D call uncertain. This CDR3 contains 12 residues. V lost 2 bases and J 7 bases, leaving 8 bases between the germline ends. Germline CDR1 and CDR2: MNHNY and SVGAGI (reference sequence). CDR3 sequence (DNA): TGTGCCAGCAGTTACGTGAGCGGTGGCTACACCTTC. It specifies CASSYVSGGYTF.

The V and J genes are TRBV6-5 and TRBJ2-1; D uncertain. The germline gives CDR1 MNHEY, CDR2 SVGAGI. The CDR3 covers 14 residues. Trimming removed 0 bases from V and 3 bases from J, with 6 bases in between. CDR3 residues: CASSYSVYYNEQFF. The CDR3, as DNA: TGTGCCAGCAGTTACTCCGTATACTACAATGAGCAGTTCTTC.

V gene TRBV11-3 combines with J gene TRBJ2-6, with TRBD1 matching over 11 bases. The CDR3 extends over 18 amino acids. CDR1 is SGHNT and CDR2 is YENEEA in the germline V gene. V lost 5 bases to trimming and J lost 4 bases; unmatched junction nucleotides: 10. The CDR3, as DNA: TGTGCCAGCAGCCTGGACAGGGGGCGCAGGACGGGGGCCAACGTCCTGACTTTC. Its protein is CASSLDRGRRTGANVLTF. Drawing the rest from reference TRBV11-3 and TRBJ2-6, the complete variable domain is EAGVVQSPRYKIIEKKQPVAFWCNPISGHNTLYWYLQNLGQGPELLIRYENEEAVDDSQLPKDRFSAERLKGVDSTLKIQPAELGDSAVYLCASSLDRGRRTGANVLTFGAGSRLTVL.

This clone showed up just once. The genes are TRBV14 and TRBJ1-1; TRBD1 matches 7 bases. Per germline, CDR1 SGHDN and CDR2 FVKESK. The CDR3 has 14 residues. V was pared by 1 base and J by 10 bases, with 9 bases of the junction left unmatched. The CDR3 here is CASSQGDRAGVAFF. CDR3 sequence (DNA): TGTGCCAGCAGCCAAGGAGACAGGGCGGGTGTAGCTTTCTTT.

This clone was found once. The chain recombines TRBV28 with TRBJ1-5; unclear D gene. V was clipped by 3 bases and J by 3 bases, with 9 bases between them. Germline V gene lookup returns CDR1 MDHEN and CDR2 SYDVKM. The CDR3 totals 14 residues. The CDR3 DNA follows: TGTGCCAGCAGTTTGGCCCAGTCCAATCAGCCCCAGCATTTT. Its translation is CASSLAQSNQPQHF.

V usage is TRBV7-9 and J usage is TRBJ2-6, with 11 bases matching TRBD2. The CDR3 sequence is 19 residues long. V lost 5 bases to trimming and J lost 0 bases; unmatched junction nucleotides: 9. Looked up from germline, CDR1 is SEHNR and CDR2 is FQNEAQ (reference sequence). This chain's CDR3 is CASSHLGLADFSGANVLTF. The CDR3 DNA is TGTGCCAGCAGCCACCTGGGACTAGCGGATTTCTCTGGGGCCAACGTCCTGACTTTC.

In its sample, this clone was seen a few times. This chain joins TRBV7-8 and TRBJ2-7, with D possibly being TRBD2 (5 bases). CDR1 and CDR2 from the germline V gene are SGHVS and FQNEAQ. V lost 1 base and J 2 bases, leaving 12 bases between the germline ends. The CDR3 loop spans 15 amino acids. As DNA, the CDR3 is TGTGCCAGCAGCTTAGGCGGCGGGCGGACCTACGAGCAGTACTTC. It encodes CASSLGGGRTYEQYF.

V is TRBV6-6 and J is TRBJ1-3; D unclear. The CDR3 is 15 residues long. The V gene's germline CDR1 is MNHNY and CDR2 SVGAGI (reference sequence). Trimming stripped 7 bases from V and 0 bases from J, with 13 bases between. CDR3 protein: CASTKPGTSGNTIYF. CDR3 nucleotides: TGTGCCAGCACCAAACCGGGAACCTCTGGAAACACCATATATTTT.

This clone was observed a few times. V and J are TRBV5-1 and TRBJ2-7, with 10 bases identical to TRBD1. Trimming cost V 0 bases and J 5 bases; bases outside gene matches: 8. This CDR3 region has 16 residues. In germline, CDR1 is SGHRS, CDR2 YFSETQ. CDR3 amino acids: CASSLAGTGAVNEQYF. CDR3 nucleotides: TGCGCCAGCAGCTTGGCCGGGACAGGGGCGGTCAACGAGCAGTACTTC.

In this sample, this clone turned up a few times. The rearrangement links TRBV27 to TRBJ1-3, with D perhaps TRBD1 (6 bases). V lost 5 bases to trimming and J lost 0 bases, with 14 bases between them. Per germline, CDR1 MNHEY and CDR2 SMNVEV (reference sequence). This CDR3 contains 16 residues. The CDR3 reads CASSPGGGVSGNTIYF. CDR3 coding DNA: TGTGCCAGCAGTCCCGGGGGGGGCGTCTCTGGAAACACCATATATTTT.

This chain links TRBV5-1 with TRBJ2-7, with TRBD2 as a possible D gene (6 bases). Germline V gene data show CDR1 as SGHRS and CDR2 as YFSETQ. This CDR3 comprises 13 residues. V was pared by 5 bases and J by 6 bases, with 15 bases between. CDR3: CASSYSTSREQYF. DNA of the CDR3: TGCGCCAGCAGTTATTCGACTAGTCGCGAGCAGTACTTC. Full variable domain (outside the CDR3, taken from reference TRBV5-1 and TRBJ2-7): KAGVTQTPRYLIKTRGQQVTLSCSPISGHRSVSWYQQTPGQGLQFLFEYFSETQRNKGNFPGRFSGRQFSNSRSEMNVSTLELGDSALYLCASSYSTSREQYFGPGTRLTVT.

This clone showed up many times. The chain has TRBV5-1 and TRBJ1-6; D is undetermined. Trimming took off 5 bases at V and 7 bases at J, with 7 bases between the two ends. The CDR3 consists of 12 residues. From germline, CDR1 is SGHRS and CDR2 YFSETQ. This chain's CDR3 is CASREGNSPLHF. The CDR3 bases are TGCGCCAGCAGAGAGGGAAATTCACCCCTCCACTTT.

With regard to this clone: Germline is not matched at one junction end, which may reflect a read error. The rearrangement uses TRBV4-3 and TRBJ1-2; 8 nucleotides match TRBD1. The CDR3 extends over 20 amino acids. The germline CDR1 and CDR2 sequences are LGHNA and YSLEER. The CDR3 protein is CASSQGVLAGQASGVYGYTF. The CDR3 coding sequence is TGCGCCAGCAGTCAAGGGGTCTTGGCGGGACAGGCCTCAGGGGTCTATGGCTACACCTTC.

Turning to this clone: One end of the junction varies from germline; a read error may be responsible. The chain employs TRBV25-1 and TRBJ2-2; possible D gene TRBD2, 6 bases. The CDR3 length is 14 residues. Germline CDR1 and CDR2: MGHDK and SYGVNS. CDR3 protein: CASSEGLPPGGLFF. In DNA, the CDR3 is TGTGCCAGCAGTGAAGGACTGCCGCCCGGGGGGCTGTTTTTT. The full variable domain, rest sourced from reference TRBV25-1 and TRBJ2-2, is EADIYQTPRYLVIGTGKKITLECSQTMGHDKMYWYQQDPGMELHLIHYSYGVNSTEKGDLSSESTVSRIRTEHFPLTLESARPSHTSQYLCASSEGLPPGGLFFGEGSRLTVL.

The chain couples TRBV5-1 to TRBJ2-2; 9 positions match TRBD1. The CDR3 spans 16 residues. Germline V gene data show CDR1 as SGHRS and CDR2 as YFSETQ. V shed 4 bases, J shed 7 bases, and the junction held 11 bases outside the gene matches. CDR3: CASSPDLQGAGGELFF. The CDR3 DNA is TGCGCCAGCAGCCCGGATTTACAGGGGGCAGGCGGGGAGCTGTTTTTT.

CDR3 coding DNA: TGCGCCAGCGGATGGGACGGGAGCTCCTACGAGCAGTACTTC. Translated: CASGWDGSSYEQYF. The chain employs TRBV23-1 and TRBJ2-7, with D possibly TRBD2 on 6 matching bases. TRBV23-1 is an ORF for which the function is uncertain. V lost 8 bases and J 0 bases, leaving 14 bases between the germline ends. The CDR3 runs to 14 residues.

This chain connects TRBV4-3 to TRBJ2-3; tentative D call: TRBD2 (6 bases). V lost 4 bases to trimming and J lost 1 base, with 21 bases between them. Germline V gene data show CDR1 as LGHNA and CDR2 as YSLEER. The CDR3 is made up of 18 amino acids. The DNA of the CDR3 is TGCGCCAGCAGCCCCCACGGCCCCAAACTAGCCCGCACAGATACGCAGTATTTT. Protein product: CASSPHGPKLARTDTQYF.

This chain joins TRBV28 and TRBJ2-3; TRBD2 aligns across 9 bases. CDR3 length equals 16 residues. After removal of 5 bases from V and 6 bases from J, the junction contained 12 bases not matched to a gene. CDR1 is MDHEN and CDR2 is SYDVKM in the germline V gene. The CDR3 region is CASSRISGGRADTQYF. CDR3 sequence (DNA): TGTGCCAGCAGTCGGATTAGCGGGGGAAGGGCGGATACGCAGTATTTT.

The rearrangement links TRBV11-2 to TRBJ2-7, with D possibly matching TRBD1 (6 bases). This CDR3 is built from 14 residues. The V gene lost 2 bases and the J gene lost 2 bases, with 10 bases spanning the gap. Germline assignment: CDR1 SGHAT and CDR2 FQNNGV. The CDR3 DNA is TGTGCCAGCAGCTTATTCGGACAGACCTACGAGCAGTACTTC. Translated: CASSLFGQTYEQYF.

The genes are TRBV5-6 and TRBJ2-1, with D possibly TRBD1 on 6 matching bases. There are 14 residues in the CDR3. V lost 0 bases and J lost 10, with 14 bases in between. Per the germline V gene, CDR1 is SGHDT and CDR2 is YYEEEE. The CDR3 region is CASSLDRVFSEQFF. CDR3 nucleotides: TGTGCCAGCAGCTTGGACAGGGTGTTCTCCGAGCAGTTCTTC.

Comment on this clone: Other DNA sequences within the sample encode an identical CDR3. This CDR3 reads CASSPRLAGGGETQYF. The CDR3 nucleotides read TGTGCCAGCAGCCCCCGACTAGCGGGGGGGGGAGAGACCCAGTACTTC. V and J are TRBV7-2 and TRBJ2-5, with 14 bases that match TRBD2. J was trimmed by 4 bases and V by 5 bases; bases with no gene match: 6. The CDR3 is 16 amino acids. Germline-derived CDR1 and CDR2 are SGHTA and FQGNSA. Full variable domain (outside the CDR3, taken from reference TRBV7-2 and TRBJ2-5): GAGVSQSPSNKVTEKGKDVELRCDPISGHTALYWYRQSLGQGLEFLIYFQGNSAPDKSGLPSDRFSAERTGGSVSTLTIQRTQQEDSAVYLCASSPRLAGGGETQYFGPGTRLLVL.

This clone was counted a single time. The J gene is TRBJ2-1, the V gene TRBV2, with 8 bases fitting TRBD2. CDR3 length: 14 residues. The V gene end was trimmed by 6 bases and the J gene end by 8 bases; junction bases not matched to a gene: 9. Germline V gene lookup returns CDR1 SNHLY and CDR2 FYNNEI. In nucleotides, the CDR3 is TGTGCCAGCAGCCGGGGGGGGGCTAGGGATGAGCAGTTCTTC. Translating it yields CASSRGGARDEQFF.